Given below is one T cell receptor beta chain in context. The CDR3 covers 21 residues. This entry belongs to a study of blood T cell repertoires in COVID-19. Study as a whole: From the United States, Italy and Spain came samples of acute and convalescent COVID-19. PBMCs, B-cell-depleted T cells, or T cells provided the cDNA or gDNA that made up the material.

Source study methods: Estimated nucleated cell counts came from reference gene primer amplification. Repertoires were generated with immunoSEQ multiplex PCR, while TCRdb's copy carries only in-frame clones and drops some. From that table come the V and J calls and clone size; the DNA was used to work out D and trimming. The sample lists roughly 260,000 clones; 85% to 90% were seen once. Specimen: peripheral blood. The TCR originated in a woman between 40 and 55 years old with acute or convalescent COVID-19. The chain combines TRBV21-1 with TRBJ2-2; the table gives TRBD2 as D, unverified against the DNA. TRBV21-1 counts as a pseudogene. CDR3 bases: TGTGCCAGCAGCACCCCGGCCCTGCTAGCGGGGGGGTCGCAGAACACCGGGGAGCTGTTTTTT. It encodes CASSTPALLAGGSQNTGELFF.